These 7 T cell receptor beta chains share one sample of origin, sequenced in a study of Tregs in tolerant kidney transplant recipients. Repertoires were generated with immunoSEQ multiplex PCR, while TCRdb's copy carries only in-frame clones and drops some. The table lists about 21,000 clones, about 85% of them singletons. Related graft donors supplied nonmyeloablative bone marrow transplants, and mixed chimerism was transient. This sample comprised CD8+ T cells from blood (PBMCs), obtained 6 months after the transplant. The source is a human patient who received a combined kidney and bone marrow transplant. Some T cells may be graft donor cells.

This clone is judged medium-sized. In DNA, the CDR3 is TGTGCCAGCAGCCTAGCCCCCTACGAGCAGTACTTC. It codes for CASSLAPYEQYF. The chain combines TRBV14 with TRBJ2-7; D ambiguous. The germline V gene has CDR1 SGHDN and CDR2 FVKESK. V was cut by 4 bases and J by 2 bases, with 6 bases left in between. The CDR3 covers 12 residues.

This clone appeared a few times. V usage is TRBV10-3 and J usage is TRBJ2-7, with D possibly matching TRBD2 (6 bases). Per germline, CDR1 ENHRY and CDR2 SYGVKD. This CDR3 region has 14 residues. V lost 8 bases, J lost 5 bases, and 19 bases lay in between. The CDR3 region has the DNA TGTGCCATCTCCGCGCGGGATCTGACGGACGAGCAGTACTTC. Translating it yields CAISARDLTDEQYF.

The chain carries TRBV7-8 and TRBJ1-1, with 7 bases identical to TRBD1. The V gene's germline CDR1 is SGHVS and CDR2 FQNEAQ. This CDR3 is 15 amino acids long. V dropped 5 bases and J dropped 1; count of bases not matched to a gene: 7. CDR3 residues: CASSDRVNPNTEAFF. The CDR3 DNA sequence: TGTGCCAGCAGCGACAGGGTAAACCCGAACACTGAAGCTTTCTTT.

The rearrangement joins TRBV5-1 to TRBJ2-1; the D is unclear. V lost 4 bases and J lost 2, with 13 bases in between. CDR1 SGHRS and CDR2 YFSETQ come from the germline V gene. The CDR3 consists of 15 residues. CDR3 nucleotides: TGCGCCAGCAGCCTAACCGGTTCCCCCTACAATGAGCAGTTCTTC. Its protein product is CASSLTGSPYNEQFF.

A single count supports this clone. The chain carries TRBV2 and TRBJ1-2; possibly TRBD1 for D (5 bases). Deletions cut 6 bases from V and 8 bases from J, with 10 bases between. The germline gives CDR1 SNHLY, CDR2 FYNNEI. The CDR3 extends over 11 amino acids. CDR3 in DNA: TGTGCCAGCAGCCCCCAGGGAGGCTACACCTTC. Encoded protein: CASSPQGGYTF.

The CDR3 loop reads CASSSTVYQGANVLTF. The CDR3 nucleotides read TGTGCCAGCAGCTCAACGGTCTACCAAGGGGCCAACGTCCTGACTTTC. The chain uses TRBV5-6 and TRBJ2-6; D is unclear. This CDR3 region has 16 residues. Trimming took off 3 bases at V and 4 bases at J, with 14 bases between the two ends. CDR1 SGHDT and CDR2 YYEEEE come from the germline V gene.

CDR3 residues: CASTLAGGSNEQYF. CDR3 DNA: TGTGCCAGCACCCTAGCGGGGGGTTCCAACGAGCAGTACTTC. The chain has TRBV28 and TRBJ2-7; 11 positions agree with TRBD2. The CDR3 is made up of 14 amino acids. Germline V gene sequence: CDR1 MDHEN, CDR2 SYDVKM. Losses at the gene ends were 7 bases for V and 5 bases for J; bases not matched to a gene: 7.